Below are 21 T cell receptor beta chains sequenced from a single sample in a study of blood T cell repertoires in COVID-19. The assay was immunoSEQ multiplex PCR, and TCRdb's table has in-frame clones only and misses some. The repertoire holds about 280,000 clones, with over 75% as singletons. Source material: peripheral blood. These receptors were taken from a human donor in a cohort sampled during active COVID-19.

This chain connects TRBV4-1 to TRBJ2-2; a weak D match, TRBD1 (6 bases). CDR3 size: 13 residues. Germline CDR1 and CDR2: MGHRA and YSYEKL. V dropped 4 bases and J dropped 8 bases, with 11 bases sitting between them. CDR3 DNA: TGCGCCAGCAGCCTACAGGGCGGGGGGGAGCTGTTTTTT. This encodes CASSLQGGGELFF.

The V and J genes are TRBV5-1 and TRBJ2-7; TRBD2 agrees at 9 bases. CDR3 length: 15 amino acids. Germline V CDR1 and CDR2: SGHRS, YFSETQ. Germline trimming cut 2 bases from V and 7 bases from J; bases unmatched to any gene: 10. Here the CDR3 reads CASSLYSGRGVEQYF. The CDR3 region has the DNA TGCGCCAGCAGCTTATATAGCGGGAGAGGGGTTGAGCAGTACTTC.

This chain uses TRBV7-8 with TRBJ1-2, with a possible D match to TRBD1 (6 bases). V shed 3 bases and J shed 6 bases, with 23 bases lying between them. Germline lookup yields CDR1 SGHVS and CDR2 FQNEAQ. The CDR3 runs to 17 residues. CDR3 sequence: CASSFRGASSRDNGYTF. CDR3 coding DNA: TGTGCCAGCAGCTTCAGGGGCGCTTCCTCACGGGACAATGGCTACACCTTC.

This chain joins TRBV19 and TRBJ1-5, with D maybe TRBD1 (6 bases). Trimming removed 4 bases at V and 4 bases at J, with 8 bases between. This CDR3 comprises 13 residues. Germline V lookup: CDR1 LNHDA, CDR2 SQIVND (reference sequence). The CDR3 reads CASSKTGNQPQHF. In DNA form, the CDR3 reads TGTGCCAGTAGTAAAACAGGGAATCAGCCCCAGCATTTT.

V is TRBV2 and J is TRBJ2-7; 7 bases match TRBD1. The V gene end was trimmed by 2 bases and the J gene end by 2 bases; junction bases not matched to a gene: 3. Per germline, CDR1 SNHLY and CDR2 FYNNEI. The length of the CDR3 is 14 residues. The CDR3 region is CASSERTGAYEQYF. The CDR3 DNA is TGTGCCAGCAGTGAACGAACAGGGGCCTACGAGCAGTACTTC.

This rearrangement joins TRBV19 to TRBJ1-1, with a possible D match to TRBD1 (5 bases). CDR1 is LNHDA, CDR2 SQIVND, per germline (reference sequence). This CDR3 spans 12 amino acids. The ends were cut back, 5 bases at V and 7 bases at J, with 11 bases in the middle. The CDR3 bases are TGTGCCAGTAGTCCCCAGGGTATTGAAGCTTTCTTT. It translates to CASSPQGIEAFF.

The chain recombines TRBV19 with TRBJ2-1; D may be TRBD2 (6 bases). Trimming stripped 4 bases from V and 9 bases from J, with 16 bases between. Germline CDR1 and CDR2: LNHDA and SQIVND (reference sequence). This CDR3 is 14 amino acids long. CDR3 region: CASSRPGLPIEQFF. CDR3 DNA: TGTGCCAGTAGTAGACCGGGACTTCCCATTGAGCAGTTCTTC.

This chain links TRBV28 with TRBJ1-2; D is uncertain. Germline assignment: CDR1 MDHEN and CDR2 SYDVKM. Between the trimmed V and J ends, which lost 1 base and 8 bases, there was a span of 20 bases. This CDR3 is 16 amino acids long. DNA for the CDR3: TGTGCCAGCAGTTTATCTTACCTTGGACGAGCGGGAGGCTACACCTTC. Its translation is CASSLSYLGRAGGYTF.

The chain joins TRBV7-2 to TRBJ1-1; 7 nucleotides align to TRBD1. The CDR3 totals 18 residues. The germline gives CDR1 SGHTA, CDR2 FQGNSA. After removal of 5 bases from V and 4 bases from J, the junction contained 19 bases not matched to a gene. As DNA, the CDR3 is TGTGCCAGCAGCACCTTAGGGACAGATGGACGAGGACTCACTGAAGCTTTCTTT. Translated, it gives CASSTLGTDGRGLTEAFF.

This clone has at least ten counts. The chain carries TRBV5-4 and TRBJ1-6, with D hard to call. V was trimmed by 6 bases and J by 4 bases, leaving 11 bases between them. The length of the CDR3 is 14 residues. Germline CDR1 and CDR2: SGHNT and YYREEE (reference sequence). CDR3 sequence (DNA): TGTGCCAGCAAGATCAGCGGGTATAATTCACCCCTCCACTTT. Its protein is CASKISGYNSPLHF. Together with reference TRBV5-4 and TRBJ1-6, the CDR3 gives the full variable domain: ETGVTQSPTHLIKTRGQQVTLRCSSQSGHNTVSWYQQALGQGPQFIFQYYREEENGRGNFPPRFSGLQFPNYSSELNVNALELDDSALYLCASKISGYNSPLHFGNGTRLTVT.

A word on this clone: The same CDR3 can be traced to other DNA sequences in this sample. The J gene is TRBJ1-5, the V gene TRBV28; D remains unclear. This CDR3 is built from 12 residues. With 3 bases removed from V and 7 bases from J, the gap between germline ends came to 7 bases. Per germline, CDR1 MDHEN and CDR2 SYDVKM. CDR3 loop: CASSLRGQPQHF. CDR3 DNA sequence: TGTGCCAGCAGTTTGCGGGGACAGCCCCAGCATTTT. Supplemented by reference TRBV28 and TRBJ1-5, the full variable domain reads DVKVTQSSRYLVKRTGEKVFLECVQDMDHENMFWYRQDPGLGLRLIYFSYDVKMKEKGDIPEGYSVSREKKERFSLILESASTNQTSMYLCASSLRGQPQHFGDGTRLSIL.

The chain has TRBV4-2 and TRBJ2-5; 10 bases fit TRBD2. The germline CDR1 and CDR2 sequences are LGHNA and YNFKEQ. The junction had 9 bases not matched to a gene; V was cut back by 5 bases and J by 3 bases. The CDR3 runs 16 residues. The CDR3 nucleotides are TGTGCCAGCAGCTCCTACCAGGGGACTAGCGAAGAGACCCAGTACTTC. Its protein is CASSSYQGTSEETQYF.

The chain is built from TRBV7-9 and TRBJ2-1, with D hard to call. The CDR3 extends over 14 amino acids. CDR1 is SEHNR, CDR2 FQNEAQ, per germline (reference sequence). The V end was cut by 7 bases, the J end by 5 bases, with 15 bases between. The CDR3 sequence is CASKRIGQNNEQFF. In nucleotides, the CDR3 is TGTGCCAGCAAACGTATTGGCCAAAACAATGAGCAGTTCTTC. Based on the CDR3 plus reference TRBV7-9 and TRBJ2-1, the full variable domain is DTGVSQNPRHKITKRGQNVTFRCDPISEHNRLYWYRQTLGQGPEFLTYFQNEAQLEKSRLLSDRFSAERPKGSFSTLEIQRTEQGDSAMYLCASKRIGQNNEQFFGPGTRLTVL.

This chain connects TRBV7-2 to TRBJ2-7; D not certain. Trimming cost V 0 bases and J 2 bases, with 8 bases left between them. Per germline, CDR1 SGHTA and CDR2 FQGNSA. The CDR3 runs to 14 residues. The CDR3 sequence is CASSLAATAYEQYF. Here the CDR3 DNA reads TGTGCCAGCAGCTTAGCGGCCACCGCCTACGAGCAGTACTTC.

CDR3 DNA: TGTGCAAGTCGCTACATCAGACAGGAGGAGCGAGGAGGACCACCTAACTATGGCTACACCTTC. This gives the protein CASRYIRQEERGGPPNYGYTF. The rearrangement uses TRBV12-2 and TRBJ1-2; the DNA was not used to check the table's D call, TRBD1. TRBV12-2 is an annotated pseudogene. The CDR3 is 21 amino acids.

The V gene is TRBV7-2, the J gene TRBJ1-3; the D is unclear. V dropped 1 base and J dropped 0 bases, with 4 bases sitting between them. This CDR3 comprises 14 residues. Germline CDR1 is SGHTA and CDR2 is FQGNSA. CDR3: CASSLGSSGNTIYF. CDR3 coding DNA: TGTGCCAGCAGCTTAGGGAGCTCTGGAAACACCATATATTTT.

V and J are TRBV5-1 and TRBJ2-3; 10 nucleotides match TRBD1. The J segment lost 3 bases and the V segment lost 4 bases, leaving 2 bases of the junction unmatched. Germline assignment: CDR1 SGHRS and CDR2 YFSETQ. This CDR3 region has 14 residues. The CDR3 is CASSQDRGTDTQYF. CDR3 sequence (DNA): TGCGCCAGCAGCCAGGACAGGGGGACAGATACGCAGTATTTT. The full variable domain, with the rest looked up from reference TRBV5-1 and TRBJ2-3, is KAGVTQTPRYLIKTRGQQVTLSCSPISGHRSVSWYQQTPGQGLQFLFEYFSETQRNKGNFPGRFSGRQFSNSRSEMNVSTLELGDSALYLCASSQDRGTDTQYFGPGTRLTVL.

The rearrangement links TRBV28 to TRBJ1-1, with unresolved D. The CDR3 is 15 amino acids. V lost 8 bases, J lost 6 bases, and 22 bases lay in between. Looked up from germline, CDR1 is MDHEN and CDR2 is SYDVKM. This chain's CDR3 is CASPASREVSAEAFF. CDR3 DNA: TGTGCCAGCCCGGCGTCGAGGGAAGTTTCCGCTGAAGCTTTCTTT.

This rearrangement joins TRBV7-2 to TRBJ1-6; D remains ambiguous. The CDR3 loop spans 14 amino acids. With 5 bases removed from V and 9 bases from J, the gap between germline ends came to 14 bases. Germline CDR1 and CDR2: SGHTA and FQGNSA. The CDR3 spells CASSLTGVASPLHF. The CDR3 DNA reads as TGTGCCAGCAGCCTAACCGGGGTGGCTTCACCCCTCCACTTT. Full variable domain (rest looked up from reference TRBV7-2 and TRBJ1-6): GAGVSQSPSNKVTEKGKDVELRCDPISGHTALYWYRQSLGQGLEFLIYFQGNSAPDKSGLPSDRFSAERTGGSVSTLTIQRTQQEDSAVYLCASSLTGVASPLHFGNGTRLTVT.

This clone was recorded once. The CDR3 sequence: CASRGRGLAGVNEQFF. DNA of the CDR3: TGTGCCAGCAGGGGAAGAGGCCTAGCGGGAGTTAATGAGCAGTTCTTC. V gene TRBV28 combines with J gene TRBJ2-1, with TRBD2 identical over 10 bases. The V segment lost 6 bases and the J segment 7 bases; nucleotides outside the gene matches: 12. The CDR3 sequence is 16 residues long. The germline CDR1 and CDR2 sequences are MDHEN and SYDVKM.

The genes are TRBV28 and TRBJ2-3; tentative D call: TRBD2 (6 bases). This CDR3 has 15 residues. In germline, CDR1 is MDHEN, CDR2 SYDVKM. Trimming shortened V by 7 bases and J by 0 bases, and 14 bases separated the two germline ends. The CDR3 sequence: CASKGPGTSTDTQYF. CDR3 bases: TGTGCCAGCAAAGGGCCAGGGACTAGCACAGATACGCAGTATTTT.